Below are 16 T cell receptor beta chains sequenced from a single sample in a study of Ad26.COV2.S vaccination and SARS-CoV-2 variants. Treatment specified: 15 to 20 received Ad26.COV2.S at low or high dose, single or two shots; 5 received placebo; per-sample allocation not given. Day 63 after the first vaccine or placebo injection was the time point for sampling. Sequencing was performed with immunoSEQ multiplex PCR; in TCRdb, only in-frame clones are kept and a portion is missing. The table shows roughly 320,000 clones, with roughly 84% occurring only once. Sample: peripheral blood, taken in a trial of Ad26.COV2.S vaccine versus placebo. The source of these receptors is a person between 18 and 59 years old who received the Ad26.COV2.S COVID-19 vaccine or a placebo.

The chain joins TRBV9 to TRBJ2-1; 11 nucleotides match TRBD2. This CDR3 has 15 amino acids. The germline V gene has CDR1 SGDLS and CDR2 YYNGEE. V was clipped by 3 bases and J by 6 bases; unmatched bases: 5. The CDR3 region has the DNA TGTGCCAGCAGCGCCAGTAGCGGGGGGGCCAATGAGCAGTTCTTC. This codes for CASSASSGGANEQFF.

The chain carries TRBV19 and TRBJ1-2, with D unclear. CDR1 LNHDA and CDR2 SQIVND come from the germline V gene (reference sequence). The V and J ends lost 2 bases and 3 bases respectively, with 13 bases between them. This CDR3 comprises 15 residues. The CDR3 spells CASSISVGRDYGYTF. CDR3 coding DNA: TGTGCCAGTAGTATAAGTGTTGGTCGCGACTATGGCTACACCTTC.

This CDR3 is CASSVVGLAGTGELFF. As DNA, the CDR3 is TGTGCCAGCAGCGTAGTAGGCCTAGCGGGGACCGGGGAGCTGTTTTTT. This sequence joins TRBV9 and TRBJ2-2; 9 bases align to TRBD2. The CDR3 is 16 residues long. With 0 bases clipped from V and 5 bases from J, the junction kept 5 bases outside the gene matches. Germline CDR1 and CDR2: SGDLS and YYNGEE.

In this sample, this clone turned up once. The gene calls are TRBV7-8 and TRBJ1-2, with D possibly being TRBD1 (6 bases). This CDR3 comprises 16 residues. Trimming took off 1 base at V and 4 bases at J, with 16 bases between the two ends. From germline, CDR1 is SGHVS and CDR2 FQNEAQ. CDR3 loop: CASSLVPGGRPYGYTF. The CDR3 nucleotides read TGTGCCAGCAGCTTAGTTCCCGGGGGGCGCCCCTATGGCTACACCTTC.

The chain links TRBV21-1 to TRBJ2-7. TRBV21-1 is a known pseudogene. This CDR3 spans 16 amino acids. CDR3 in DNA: TGTGCCAGCAAACGCTCCTCGGGGGCGAAAGGCTACGAGCAGTACTTC. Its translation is CASKRSSGAKGYEQYF.

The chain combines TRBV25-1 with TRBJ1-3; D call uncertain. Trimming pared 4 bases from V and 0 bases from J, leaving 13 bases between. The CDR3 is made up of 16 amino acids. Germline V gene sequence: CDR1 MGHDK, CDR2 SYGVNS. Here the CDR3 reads CASSAVGLISGNTIYF. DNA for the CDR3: TGTGCCAGCAGTGCGGTCGGACTGATCTCTGGAAACACCATATATTTT.

As DNA, the CDR3 is TGCGCCAGCAGCCAAGACCGCGAACAGACAACTAATGAAAAACTGTTTTTT. Its translation: CASSQDREQTTNEKLFF. The J gene is TRBJ1-4, the V gene TRBV4-1; unclear D gene. Trimming removed 0 bases at V and 0 bases at J, with 11 bases between. Germline V gene lookup returns CDR1 MGHRA and CDR2 YSYEKL. The CDR3 totals 17 residues.

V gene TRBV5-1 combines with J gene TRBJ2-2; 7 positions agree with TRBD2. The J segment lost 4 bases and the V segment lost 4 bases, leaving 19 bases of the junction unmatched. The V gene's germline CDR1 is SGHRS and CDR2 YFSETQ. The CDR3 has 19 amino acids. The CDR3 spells CASSETSGVLAIITGELFF. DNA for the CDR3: TGCGCCAGCAGCGAAACGAGCGGGGTCCTCGCGATCATCACCGGGGAGCTGTTTTTT.

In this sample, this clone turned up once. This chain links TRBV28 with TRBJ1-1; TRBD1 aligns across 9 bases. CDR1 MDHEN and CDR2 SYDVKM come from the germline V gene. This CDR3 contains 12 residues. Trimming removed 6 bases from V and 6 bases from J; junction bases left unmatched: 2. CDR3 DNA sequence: TGTGCCAGCAGCAACAGGGGGCCTGAAGCTTTCTTT. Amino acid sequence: CASSNRGPEAFF. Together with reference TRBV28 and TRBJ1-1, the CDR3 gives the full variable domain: DVKVTQSSRYLVKRTGEKVFLECVQDMDHENMFWYRQDPGLGLRLIYFSYDVKMKEKGDIPEGYSVSREKKERFSLILESASTNQTSMYLCASSNRGPEAFFGQGTRLTVV.

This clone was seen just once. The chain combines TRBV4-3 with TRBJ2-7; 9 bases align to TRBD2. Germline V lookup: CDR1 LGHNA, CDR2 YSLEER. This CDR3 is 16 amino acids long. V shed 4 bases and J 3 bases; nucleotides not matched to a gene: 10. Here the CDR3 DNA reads TGCGCCAGCAGCCTTGGGGCTAGCGGGGCAAACTACGAGCAGTACTTC. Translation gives CASSLGASGANYEQYF.

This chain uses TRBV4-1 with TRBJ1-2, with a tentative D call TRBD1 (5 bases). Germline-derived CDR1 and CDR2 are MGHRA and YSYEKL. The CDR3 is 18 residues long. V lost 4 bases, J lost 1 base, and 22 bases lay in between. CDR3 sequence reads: CASSPTQVGRAVNYGYTF. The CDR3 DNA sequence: TGCGCCAGCAGCCCCACACAGGTCGGACGGGCAGTTAACTATGGCTACACCTTC.

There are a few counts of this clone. CDR3 DNA: TGTGCCAGCAGTTTATCGGGGGTCAGGGCCTACGAGCAGTACTTC. It yields the protein CASSLSGVRAYEQYF. The V and J genes are TRBV27 and TRBJ2-7, with D perhaps being TRBD1 or TRBD2 (5 bases each). V was pared by 0 bases and J by 2 bases, with 11 bases between. The CDR3 length is 15 residues. Germline values: CDR1 MNHEY, CDR2 SMNVEV (reference sequence).

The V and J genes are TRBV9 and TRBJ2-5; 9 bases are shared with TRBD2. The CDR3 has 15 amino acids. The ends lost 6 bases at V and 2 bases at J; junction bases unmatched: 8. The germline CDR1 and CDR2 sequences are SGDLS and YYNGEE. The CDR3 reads CASTVASGVQETQYF. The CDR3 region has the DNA TGTGCCAGCACGGTAGCTAGCGGGGTGCAAGAGACCCAGTACTTC.

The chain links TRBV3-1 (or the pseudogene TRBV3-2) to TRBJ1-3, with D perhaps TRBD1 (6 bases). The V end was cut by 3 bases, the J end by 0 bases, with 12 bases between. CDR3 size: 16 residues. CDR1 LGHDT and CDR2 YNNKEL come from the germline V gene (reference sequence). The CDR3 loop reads CASSHTTGHSGNTIYF. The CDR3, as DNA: TGTGCCAGCAGCCATACTACGGGACACTCTGGAAACACCATATATTTT.

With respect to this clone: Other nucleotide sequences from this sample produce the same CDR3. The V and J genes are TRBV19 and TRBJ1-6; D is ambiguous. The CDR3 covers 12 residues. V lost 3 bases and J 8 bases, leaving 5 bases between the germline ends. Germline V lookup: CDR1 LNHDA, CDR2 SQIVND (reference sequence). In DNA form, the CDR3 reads TGTGCCAGTAGTATTGGGGATTCACCCCTCCACTTT. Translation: CASSIGDSPLHF.

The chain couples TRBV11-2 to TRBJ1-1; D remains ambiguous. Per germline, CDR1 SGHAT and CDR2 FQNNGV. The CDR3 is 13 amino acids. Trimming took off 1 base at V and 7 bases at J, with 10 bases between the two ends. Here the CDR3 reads CASSLVSQNEAFF. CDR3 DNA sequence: TGTGCCAGCAGCTTAGTATCGCAAAATGAAGCTTTCTTT.